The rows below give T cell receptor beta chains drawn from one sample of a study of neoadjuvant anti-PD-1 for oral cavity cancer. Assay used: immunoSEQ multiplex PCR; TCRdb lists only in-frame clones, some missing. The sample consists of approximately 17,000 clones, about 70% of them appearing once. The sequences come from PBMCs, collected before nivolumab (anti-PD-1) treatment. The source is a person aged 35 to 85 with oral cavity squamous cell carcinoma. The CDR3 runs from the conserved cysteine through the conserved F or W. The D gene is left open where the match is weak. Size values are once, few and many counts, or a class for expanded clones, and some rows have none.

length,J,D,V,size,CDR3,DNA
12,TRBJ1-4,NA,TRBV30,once,CAWSVQINQLFF,TGTGCCTGGAGTGTTCAGATAAACCAACTGTTTTTT
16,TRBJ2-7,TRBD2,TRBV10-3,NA,CAIKTGLTSGSYEQYF,TGTGCCATCAAGACGGGTTTGACTAGCGGCTCCTACGAGCAGTACTTC
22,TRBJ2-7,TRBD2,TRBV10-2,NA,CASSDPGTVPGLAGVPSYEQYF,TGCGCCAGCAGTGATCCTGGGACGGTCCCGGGACTAGCGGGAGTGCCCTCCTACGAGCAGTACTTC
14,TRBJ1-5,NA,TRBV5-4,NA,CASRPVGFRQPQHF,TGTGCCAGCAGGCCTGTAGGATTTCGGCAGCCCCAGCATTTT
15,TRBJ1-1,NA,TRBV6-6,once,CASSPWDASNTEAFF,TGTGCCAGCAGTCCCTGGGACGCTTCGAACACTGAAGCTTTCTTT
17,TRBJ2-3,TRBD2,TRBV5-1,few,CASRGELAGGPVDTQYF,TGCGCCAGCAGAGGGGAACTAGCGGGAGGGCCGGTAGATACGCAGTATTTT
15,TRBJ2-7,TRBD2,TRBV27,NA,CASSLRTSGGYEQYF,TGTGCCAGCAGTCTCAGGACTAGCGGAGGCTACGAGCAGTACTTC
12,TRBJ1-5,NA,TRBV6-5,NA,CASRGANQPQHF,TGTGCCAGCAGAGGGGCGAATCAGCCCCAGCATTTT
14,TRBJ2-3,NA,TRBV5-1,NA,CASSLGPWADTQYF,TGCGCCAGCAGCTTGGGCCCATGGGCAGATACGCAGTATTTT
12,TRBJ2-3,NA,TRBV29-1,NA,CSGRTQADTQYF,TGCAGCGGGCGGACTCAGGCAGATACGCAGTATTTT
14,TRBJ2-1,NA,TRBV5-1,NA,CASSLDRGEREQFF,TGCGCCAGCAGCTTGGATAGGGGTGAGCGAGAGCAGTTCTTC
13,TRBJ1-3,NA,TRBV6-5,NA,CASRSRESNTIYF,TGTGCCAGCCGGTCCAGGGAGAGCAACACCATATATTTT
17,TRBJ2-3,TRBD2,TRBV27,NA,CASIRTSGRGSTDTQYF,TGTGCCAGCATCCGGACTAGCGGGAGAGGGAGCACAGATACGCAGTATTTT
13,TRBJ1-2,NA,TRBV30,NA,CAWSVQGPAGYTF,TGTGCCTGGAGTGTACAAGGGCCTGCGGGCTACACCTTC
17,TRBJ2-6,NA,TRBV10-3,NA,CAISESGRTSGANVLTF,TGTGCCATCAGTGAGTCTGGGAGAACCTCTGGGGCCAACGTCCTGACTTTC
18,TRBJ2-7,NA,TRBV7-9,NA,CASSPRTGRRTLSYEQYF,TGTGCCAGCAGCCCGAGAACAGGGAGAAGAACCCTATCCTACGAGCAGTACTTC
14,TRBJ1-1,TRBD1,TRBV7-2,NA,CASSARQGGTEAFF,TGTGCCAGCAGCGCGCGACAGGGAGGGACTGAAGCTTTCTTT
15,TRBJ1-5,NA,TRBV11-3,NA,CASSLCPQGSQPQHF,TGTGCCAGCAGCTTATGCCCACAGGGTAGTCAGCCCCAGCATTTT
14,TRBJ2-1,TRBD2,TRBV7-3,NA,CASSPGLASNEQFF,TGTGCCAGCAGTCCTGGACTAGCCTCCAATGAGCAGTTCTTC
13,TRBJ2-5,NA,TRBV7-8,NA,CASSLGSRETQYF,TGTGCCAGCAGCTTGGGGTCCCGGGAGACCCAGTACTTC
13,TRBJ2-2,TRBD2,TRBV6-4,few,CASSAGDTGELFF,TGTGCCAGCAGCGCGGGAGACACCGGGGAGCTGTTTTTT
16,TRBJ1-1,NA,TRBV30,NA,CAWSRGSLGGNTEAFF,TGTGCCTGGAGCCGGGGCAGCCTGGGAGGGAACACTGAAGCTTTCTTT
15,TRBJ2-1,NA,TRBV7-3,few,CASSLTGGTYNEQFF,TGTGCCAGCAGCTTAACAGGAGGTACCTACAATGAGCAGTTCTTC
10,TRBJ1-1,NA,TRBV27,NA,CASVPSGAFF,TGTGCCAGCGTACCATCCGGGGCTTTCTTT
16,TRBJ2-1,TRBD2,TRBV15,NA,CATSGDGRGSYNEQFF,TGTGCCACCAGCGGCGACGGGAGGGGTTCCTACAATGAGCAGTTCTTC
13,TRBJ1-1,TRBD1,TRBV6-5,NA,CASSGDRNTEAFF,TGTGCCAGCAGTGGGGACAGGAACACTGAAGCTTTCTTT
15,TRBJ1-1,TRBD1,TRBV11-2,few,CASSSQQGANTEAFF,TGTGCCAGCAGCTCCCAACAGGGGGCGAACACTGAAGCTTTCTTT
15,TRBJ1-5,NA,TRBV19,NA,CASTLYGEGNQPQHF,TGTGCCAGTACTCTATACGGGGAAGGCAATCAGCCCCAGCATTTT
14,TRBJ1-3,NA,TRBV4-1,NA,CASSSGHSGNTIYF,TGCGCCAGCAGCTCCGGACATTCTGGAAACACCATATATTTT
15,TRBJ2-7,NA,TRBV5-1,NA,CASSFWTEPSYEQYF,TGCGCCAGCAGCTTTTGGACAGAACCTTCCTACGAGCAGTACTTC
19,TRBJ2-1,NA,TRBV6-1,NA,CASSERGHWGPSSYNEQFF,TGTGCCAGCAGTGAACGGGGTCACTGGGGACCGAGCTCCTACAATGAGCAGTTCTTC
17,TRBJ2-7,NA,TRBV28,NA,CASSFKRNPYGSAEQYF,TGTGCCAGCAGTTTTAAGCGGAACCCCTACGGTTCGGCCGAGCAGTACTTC